Following are 5 T cell receptor beta chains from one sample sequenced in a study. TCRdb passed the 5' RACE reads through MiXCR, listing each CDR3 protein once. The table has about 50,000 distinct CDR3 sequences, 28% seen once. The material sequenced was naive CD4+ T cells sorted from blood. The subset: naive CD4+ T cells, CD4+CD45RA+CD25-. The receptors come from a female donor with breast cancer.

The rearrangement links TRBV7-3 to TRBJ2-2, with 7 bases matching TRBD2. This CDR3 is built from 17 residues. Trimming removed 2 bases from V and 4 bases from J; junction bases left unmatched: 10. Per the germline V gene, CDR1 is SGHTA and CDR2 is FQGTGA. The CDR3 loop is CASSLFGREVGTGELFF. CDR3 bases: TGTGCCAGCAGCTTATTCGGCCGGGAGGTAGGCACCGGGGAGCTGTTTTTT.

The V and J genes are TRBV5-1 and TRBJ1-2; D is uncertain. In germline, CDR1 is SGHRS, CDR2 YFSETQ. The ends were cut back, 1 base at V and 3 bases at J, with 7 bases in the middle. The CDR3 has 13 amino acids. CDR3 coding DNA: TGCGCCAGCAGCTTGCAGGCGGACTATGGCTACACCTTC. Translation: CASSLQADYGYTF.

This clonotype was recorded many times. The V gene is TRBV7-2, the J gene TRBJ2-7, with 7 positions matching TRBD1. Germline lookup yields CDR1 SGHTA and CDR2 FQGNSA. The CDR3 has 15 residues. V lost 0 bases and J lost 0; bases outside the gene matches: 2. CDR3 region: CASSLAGTASYEQYF. In DNA form, the CDR3 reads TGTGCCAGCAGCTTAGCGGGGACAGCCTCCTACGAGCAGTACTTC.

This clonotype is medium-sized (0.01 to 0.1%) in the sample. The V call is TRBV5-1, the J call TRBJ1-1, with 7 bases aligning to TRBD1. Germline CDR1 and CDR2: SGHRS and YFSETQ. The CDR3 spans 15 residues. The junction had 9 bases not matched to a gene; V was cut back by 3 bases and J by 4 bases. The CDR3 nucleotides read TGCGCCAGCAGCTCTTTGACAGGGTATAGCACTGAAGCTTTCTTT. It codes for CASSSLTGYSTEAFF.

V usage is TRBV12-3 or TRBV12-4 and J usage is TRBJ2-7, with D perhaps given as TRBD1 or TRBD2 (5 bases each). Between the trimmed V and J ends, which lost 5 bases and 3 bases, there was a span of 11 bases. The CDR3 is 13 residues long. The CDR3 coding sequence is TGTGCCAGCAGTGCCGGGACCATCTACGAGCAGTACTTC. Translation: CASSAGTIYEQYF.